This T cell receptor (beta chain) comes out of a study of OX40 agonist ivuxolimab in advanced cancers. Overall study context: A history of anti-PD-1, anti-PD-L1 or anti-CTLA-4 therapy was acceptable, and 40% had some. The study reported partial responses in three patients: one hepatocellular carcinoma, two cutaneous melanoma. Study observations and caveats: There was clonal expansion of CD4+ and CD8+ blood T cells by week 6 at 0.1 to 3.0 mg/kg.

Autoimmune disease history or systemic immunosuppression excluded patients. V was clipped by 4 bases and J by 5 bases; unmatched bases: 8. Germline values: CDR1 MNHEY, CDR2 SVGAGI. The CDR3 covers 15 residues. TCRdb's copy holds only in-frame clones and misses some; the assay was immunoSEQ multiplex PCR. Of under 100,000 clones in the sample, roughly 80% were seen once. Notes on this clone: Its antigen is still unknown.

V gene TRBV6-5 combines with J gene TRBJ1-5; 7 bases line up with TRBD1. Sequenced here: CD4+ or CD8+ T cells sorted from blood, sampled in a trial of the OX40 agonist ivuxolimab. The sequence derives from an adult with an advanced solid tumor such as melanoma, head and neck, liver or kidney cancer. CDR3 sequence (DNA): TGTGCCAGCAGTTCTCTCCCAGGGGGACATCAGCCCCAGCATTTT. Encoded protein: CASSSLPGGHQPQHF.